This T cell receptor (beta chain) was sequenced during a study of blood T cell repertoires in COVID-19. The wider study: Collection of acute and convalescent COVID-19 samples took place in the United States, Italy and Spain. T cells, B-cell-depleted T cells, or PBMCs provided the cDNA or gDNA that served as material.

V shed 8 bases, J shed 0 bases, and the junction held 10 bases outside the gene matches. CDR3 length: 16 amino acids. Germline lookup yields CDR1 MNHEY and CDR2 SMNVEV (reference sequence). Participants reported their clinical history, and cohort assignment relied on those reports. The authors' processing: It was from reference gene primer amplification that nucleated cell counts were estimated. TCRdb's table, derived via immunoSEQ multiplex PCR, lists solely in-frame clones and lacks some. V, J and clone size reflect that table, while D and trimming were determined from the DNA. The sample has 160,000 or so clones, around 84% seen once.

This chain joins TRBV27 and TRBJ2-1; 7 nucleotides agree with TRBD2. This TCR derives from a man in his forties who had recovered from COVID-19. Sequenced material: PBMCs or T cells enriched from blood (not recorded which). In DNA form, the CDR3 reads TGTGCCAGCCAGGGAGCGGGGCGTACCTCCTACAATGAGCAGTTCTTC. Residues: CASQGAGRTSYNEQFF.